This TCR beta chain was retrieved from a study of T cell responses to AZD1222 COVID-19 vaccine. Study-level findings and limits: Clonal diversity was possibly underestimated, and the donors were mostly white British, with more females. Spike-specific TCR breadth rose after two AZD1222 doses, and depth rose as well. Nearly half of spike-specific TCRs reportedly target variant regions that are unmutated in the B.1.351 and B.1.1.7 variants. Baseline seropositivity occurred in only a handful of AZD1222 recipients.

Measured with immunoSEQ multiplex PCR; TCRdb has only the in-frame clones, and not every one. The sample contains 95,000 to 150,000 clones, about 90% of which appear only once. A remark on this clone: Its antigen is not known.

The CDR3 runs to 15 residues. Trimming removed 4 bases at V and 3 bases at J, with 14 bases between. Germline V lookup: CDR1 SGHDT, CDR2 YYEEEE. This chain joins TRBV5-6 and TRBJ2-4, with a possible D match to TRBD2 (6 bases). The TCR sequence derives from an adult in good health. The specimen was peripheral blood, collected on day 0 of AZD1222 vaccination. The CDR3 spells CASSALAIGKNIQYF. DNA for the CDR3: TGTGCCAGCAGCGCTCTAGCGATTGGCAAAAACATTCAGTACTTC.